This T cell receptor beta chain was captured in a study of CD8 T cells in ankylosing spondylitis. The CDR3 is 14 amino acids. From germline, CDR1 is MNHNS and CDR2 SASEGT. The ends lost 7 bases at V and 4 bases at J; junction bases unmatched: 7. By quantitative 5'-RACE with molecular barcodes, the TCR beta libraries were made. Using its own MiXCR run on the 5' RACE reads, TCRdb lists one record per CDR3 protein. The data contain under 150,000 distinct CDR3 sequences, approximately 15% of them singletons. This clonotype was seen ten or more times. The receptor was isolated from a female donor with ankylosing spondylitis or in good health (not recorded which). Sequenced sample: blood, either unsorted or a sorted T cell fraction (not recorded which). The genes are TRBV6-1 and TRBJ2-7; 10 nucleotides match TRBD2. CDR3 region: CASTRAGGTYEQYF. The CDR3 DNA reads as TGTGCCAGCACAAGAGCGGGAGGGACTTACGAGCAGTACTTC.